The 11 T cell receptor beta chains below were found in one sample sequenced in a study of cytomegalovirus exposure and HLA in healthy donors. Both 60 Vbeta primers and 13 Jbeta primers went into the PCR. The method was immunoSEQ multiplex PCR; TCRdb's version includes in-frame clones alone and lacks a portion of them. The sample includes around 120,000 clones, roughly 85% seen only once; the top ten take over 1%. Specimen: PBMCs. Receptor source: a boy aged 5-17 years in good health and CMV-seronegative.

V usage is TRBV2 and J usage is TRBJ2-3; TRBD1 is a possible D gene (5 bases). CDR1 and CDR2 (germline): SNHLY, FYNNEI. V was shortened by 6 bases and J by 0 bases, with 10 bases between the two germline ends. There are 14 residues in the CDR3. CDR3 protein: CASRTDTSTDTQYF. CDR3 sequence (DNA): TGTGCCAGCAGGACAGACACTAGCACAGATACGCAGTATTTT.

The chain joins TRBV6-5 to TRBJ1-1; D gene ambiguous. Germline V gives CDR1 MNHEY, CDR2 SVGAGI. The length of the CDR3 is 11 residues. V lost 7 bases to trimming and J lost 11 bases, with 14 bases between them. The CDR3 coding sequence is TGTGCCAGCATCTTCGGGTTAGAGGCTTTCTTT. It encodes CASIFGLEAFF.

A few counts support this clone. V gene TRBV30 combines with J gene TRBJ2-5; D gene ambiguous. Trimming took 2 bases from V and 6 from J, leaving 13 bases between them. The CDR3 contains 13 residues. The germline gives CDR1 GTSNPN, CDR2 SVGIG (reference sequence). CDR3 DNA sequence: TGTGCCTGGAGTAATGGGCTGGAAAAGACCCAGTACTTC. Protein sequence: CAWSNGLEKTQYF.

The gene calls are TRBV6-5 and TRBJ2-1, with TRBD2 matching 7 bases. The CDR3 runs to 16 residues. V lost 1 base, J lost 8 bases, and 11 bases stayed unmatched. Germline lookup yields CDR1 MNHEY and CDR2 SVGAGI. In nucleotides, the CDR3 is TGTGCCAGCAGTTACTGGGGCGGGGGAGGAACCCATGAGCAGTTCTTC. Protein: CASSYWGGGGTHEQFF.

The chain couples TRBV6-5 to TRBJ1-5, with 7 bases fitting TRBD1. V shed 6 bases, J shed 0 bases, and the junction held 5 bases outside the gene matches. Germline values: CDR1 MNHEY, CDR2 SVGAGI. There are 15 residues in the CDR3. CDR3 coding DNA: TGTGCCAGCAGCCAAGGACAGGATAGCAATCAGCCCCAGCATTTT. Its translation is CASSQGQDSNQPQHF.

V and J are TRBV7-9 and TRBJ2-3; D unresolved. Trimming removed 5 bases from V and 2 bases from J, with 5 bases in between. The CDR3 runs 12 residues. Germline-derived CDR1 and CDR2 are SEHNR and FQNEAQ (reference sequence). The CDR3 is CASSPNTDTQYF. In nucleotides, the CDR3 is TGTGCCAGCAGCCCTAACACAGATACGCAGTATTTT. The variable domain in full, with the rest retrieved from reference TRBV7-9 and TRBJ2-3, is DTGVSQNPRHKITKRGQNVTFRCDPISEHNRLYWYRQTLGQGPEFLTYFQNEAQLEKSRLLSDRFSAERPKGSFSTLEIQRTEQGDSAMYLCASSPNTDTQYFGPGTRLTVL.

This clone was observed a handful of times. The chain carries TRBV29-1 and TRBJ1-4; 9 nucleotides align to TRBD1. Germline CDR1 and CDR2: SQVTM and ANQGSEA. CDR3 size: 17 residues. J gave up 7 bases and V 2 bases, and 14 bases lay outside the gene matches. The CDR3 spells CSVERRLWTGASEKLFF. The CDR3 DNA reads TGCAGCGTTGAACGTCGGCTTTGGACAGGGGCAAGTGAAAAACTGTTTTTT.

J is TRBJ2-7 and V is TRBV6-1; 11 bases fit TRBD2. J lost 3 bases, V lost 6 bases, and 1 base had no gene match. The CDR3 covers 13 residues. Germline V CDR1 and CDR2: MNHNS, SASEGT. The CDR3 DNA follows: TGTGCCAGCAGCCTAGCGGGAGGCTACGAGCAGTACTTC. Its translation is CASSLAGGYEQYF.

The chain carries TRBV6-4 and TRBJ2-3, with 7 bases identical to TRBD1. The V and J ends lost 3 bases and 0 bases, in that order; junction bases with no gene match: 6. CDR3 length: 16 residues. Germline CDR1 is MRHNA and CDR2 is SNTAGT. The CDR3, as DNA: TGTGCCAGCAGTGAACAGGGGCGAAGGAGCACAGATACGCAGTATTTT. This gives the protein CASSEQGRRSTDTQYF.

The chain recombines TRBV29-1 with TRBJ1-2; 11 positions agree with TRBD1. Unmatched junction bases numbered 2, after V lost 6 bases and J lost 2 bases. The CDR3 has 13 residues. Germline V gives CDR1 SQVTM, CDR2 ANQGSEA. Here the CDR3 reads CSVGQGANYGYTF. In nucleotides, the CDR3 is TGCAGCGTCGGACAGGGGGCCAACTATGGCTACACCTTC.

The chain uses TRBV18 and TRBJ1-2, with D possibly matching TRBD1 (5 bases). The CDR3 is 13 residues long. Germline V gives CDR1 KGHSH, CDR2 LQKENI. With 3 bases removed from V and 8 bases from J, the gap between germline ends came to 13 bases. This CDR3 is CASSPLREGGYTF. In nucleotides, the CDR3 is TGTGCCAGCTCACCCCTCAGGGAAGGAGGCTACACCTTC.